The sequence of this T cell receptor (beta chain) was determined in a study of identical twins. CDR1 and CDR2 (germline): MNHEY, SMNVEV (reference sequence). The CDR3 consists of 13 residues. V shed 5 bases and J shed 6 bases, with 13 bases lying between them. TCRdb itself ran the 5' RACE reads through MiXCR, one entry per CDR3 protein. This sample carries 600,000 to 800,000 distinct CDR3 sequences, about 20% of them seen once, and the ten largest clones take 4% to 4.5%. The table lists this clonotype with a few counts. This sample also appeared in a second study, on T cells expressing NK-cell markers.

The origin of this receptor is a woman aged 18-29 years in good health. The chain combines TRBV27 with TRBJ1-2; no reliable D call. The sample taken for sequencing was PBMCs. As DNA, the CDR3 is TGTGCCAGCAGTCCCCACGGGCGGGATGGCTACACCTTC. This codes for CASSPHGRDGYTF.